This TCR beta chain was obtained from a study of control samples from healthy donors and cancer patients. TCRdb's table, derived via immunoSEQ multiplex PCR, lists solely in-frame clones and lacks some. The data show 110,000 or so clones, roughly nine tenths seen once. The receptor's source is a man aged 50-59 years in good health. The sample was blood.

The CDR3 protein is CASSDGTGTDTQYF. The CDR3 coding sequence is TGTGCCAGTAGCGACGGGACAGGCACAGATACGCAGTATTTT. This chain links TRBV19 with TRBJ2-3; 7 nucleotides align to TRBD1. This CDR3 contains 14 residues. Trimming took 6 bases from V and 1 from J; bases not matched to a gene: 4. The V gene's germline CDR1 is LNHDA and CDR2 SQIVND (reference sequence).